These 20 T cell receptor beta chains were all obtained from the same sample, sequenced in a study of blood T cells in healthy people across ages. Next came a second PCR, run for roughly 6 to 11 cycles, which used a sample-barcoded 5' primer along with a J-beta primer mix. TCRdb re-analysed the 5' RACE reads in MiXCR, keeping a single row per CDR3 protein. The sample contains 1.5 million to 2 million distinct CDR3 sequences, about 31% of which appear only once. Sequenced input: blood. The receptors originated from a woman aged 30 to 39 in good health.

This clonotype has only a few counts. The V call is TRBV20-1, the J call TRBJ2-1; D unclear. Germline loops: CDR1 DFQATT, CDR2 SNEGSKA (reference sequence). The CDR3 runs 11 residues. V was clipped by 3 bases and J by 9 bases, with 9 bases between them. The CDR3 reads CSARSKAEQFF. CDR3 coding DNA: TGCAGTGCTAGGTCGAAAGCTGAGCAGTTCTTC.

The chain combines TRBV20-1 with TRBJ2-7; D is perhaps TRBD1 (5 bases). Trimming removed 5 bases from V and 2 bases from J, with 10 bases in between. Germline assignment: CDR1 DFQATT and CDR2 SNEGSKA (reference sequence). This CDR3 has 12 residues. This CDR3 reads CSAQTGTYEQYF. The CDR3 nucleotides are TGCAGTGCTCAAACAGGAACCTACGAGCAGTACTTC.

The chain combines TRBV28 with TRBJ1-1; D is unclear. Trimming shortened V by 7 bases and J by 1 base, and 4 bases separated the two germline ends. Per germline, CDR1 MDHEN and CDR2 SYDVKM. CDR3 length equals 11 residues. In DNA, the CDR3 is TGTGCCAGCATTCAGAACACTGAAGCTTTCTTT. Translation gives CASIQNTEAFF.

This chain uses TRBV12-3 or TRBV12-4 with TRBJ2-7; 12 nucleotides match TRBD1. V lost 5 bases to trimming and J lost 0 bases; unmatched junction nucleotides: 8. The length of the CDR3 is 17 residues. The CDR3 DNA sequence: TGTGCCAGCAGTCCCACGGGACAGGGGGCCGGCTCCTACGAGCAGTACTTC. Translation gives CASSPTGQGAGSYEQYF.

Remarks on this clonotype: Just one base apart from a much larger clone, this may be a read error. The chain carries TRBV7-4 and TRBJ1-5, with unresolved D. The CDR3 is 13 residues long. Germline V lookup: CDR1 SGHVT, CDR2 SQSDAQ. The CDR3 loop is CTSSLGWLKPQHF. The CDR3, as DNA: TGTACCAGCAGCTTAGGATGGTTGAAGCCCCAGCATTTT. The whole variable domain, remainder taken from reference TRBV7-4 and TRBJ1-5, is GAGVSQSPRYKVAKRGRDVALRCDSISGHVTLYWYRQTLGQGSEVLTYSQSDAQRDKSGRPSGRFSAERPERSVSTLKIQRTEQGDSAVYLCTSSLGWLKPQHFGDGTRLSIL.

CDR3 in amino acids: CASSPGQGVEKLFF. The CDR3 DNA follows: TGCGCCAGCAGCCCCGGACAGGGCGTTGAAAAACTGTTTTTT. The chain links TRBV5-1 to TRBJ1-4, with TRBD1 matching over 8 bases. The CDR3 totals 14 residues. Looked up from germline, CDR1 is SGHRS and CDR2 is YFSETQ. J lost 7 bases, V lost 4 bases, and 6 bases had no gene match.

About this clonotype: Since a much larger clone is just one base distant, this may be a read error. The chain uses TRBV4-2 and TRBJ2-3; 8 nucleotides match TRBD2. Germline CDR1 reads LGHNA; CDR2 reads YNFKEQ. After removal of 6 bases from V and 1 base from J, the junction contained 6 bases not matched to a gene. The CDR3 consists of 15 residues. CDR3 DNA sequence: TGTGCCAGCAGTACTAGCGGAGAGGGCACAGATACGCAGTATTTT. This encodes CASSTSGEGTDTQYF.

V gene TRBV3-1 combines with J gene TRBJ1-1; 10 bases match TRBD1. In germline, CDR1 is LGHDT, CDR2 YNNKEL (reference sequence). With 2 bases clipped from V and 0 bases from J, the junction kept 3 bases outside the gene matches. The CDR3 runs 16 residues. The CDR3 DNA sequence: TGTGCCAGCAGCCAATGGGACAGGGGCTTGAACACTGAAGCTTTCTTT. Translating gives CASSQWDRGLNTEAFF.

The rearrangement joins TRBV20-1 to TRBJ2-5; 12 bases are a match to TRBD2. The end of the DNA aligns better with TRBJ2-7, so the J call may be wrong. Germline lookup yields CDR1 DFQATT and CDR2 SNEGSKA (reference sequence). This CDR3 has 14 residues. CDR3 residues: CSAPTSGGKDEQYF. CDR3 sequence (DNA): TGCAGTGCCCCGACTAGCGGGGGAAAGGACGAGCAGTACTTC.

The chain uses TRBV19 and TRBJ2-1; 16 nucleotides match TRBD2. This CDR3 region has 17 residues. Unmatched junction bases numbered 6, after V lost 4 bases and J lost 6 bases. Germline values: CDR1 LNHDA, CDR2 SQIVND (reference sequence). The CDR3, as DNA: TGTGCCAGTAGTACTCGGGGACTAGCGGGAGGGCCCAATGAGCAGTTCTTC. The encoded protein is CASSTRGLAGGPNEQFF.

This clonotype appeared once. This chain connects TRBV20-1 to TRBJ1-1, with TRBD1 matching 8 bases. Germline values: CDR1 DFQATT, CDR2 SNEGSKA (reference sequence). The J segment lost 5 bases and the V segment lost 0 bases, leaving 14 bases of the junction unmatched. The CDR3 sequence is 17 residues long. CDR3 residues: CSARDPGSGGVRTEAFF. The CDR3 nucleotides read TGCAGTGCTAGAGATCCTGGGTCAGGGGGCGTTCGGACTGAAGCTTTCTTT.

This clonotype was counted many times. This chain links TRBV5-1 with TRBJ2-6, with D unresolved. V was cut by 4 bases and J by 0 bases, with 8 bases left in between. This CDR3 is 15 amino acids long. Germline V gene data show CDR1 as SGHRS and CDR2 as YFSETQ. CDR3 protein: CASSPWGSGANVLTF. DNA of the CDR3: TGCGCCAGCAGCCCATGGGGCTCTGGGGCCAACGTCCTGACTTTC.

This clonotype was counted a few times. The chain carries TRBV7-2 and TRBJ2-5, with D possibly being TRBD2 (5 bases). V was clipped by 5 bases and J by 0 bases, with 19 bases between them. The CDR3 spans 17 residues. From germline, CDR1 is SGHTA and CDR2 FQGNSA. Here the CDR3 DNA reads TGTACCAGCAGCCCGCCCAGCGGCAGTATTGACCAAGAGACCCAGTACTTC. Protein product: CTSSPPSGSIDQETQYF.

This chain uses TRBV6-1 with TRBJ2-3; 9 positions match TRBD2. Germline CDR1 reads MNHNS; CDR2 reads SASEGT. The V gene end was trimmed by 1 base and the J gene end by 9 bases; junction bases not matched to a gene: 20. The CDR3 sequence is 19 residues long. The CDR3 bases are TGTGCCAGCAGTGAAGGAGCTACGACTAGCGGAGTCTTCCGAGACACGCAGTATTTT. Protein sequence: CASSEGATTSGVFRDTQYF.

The chain couples TRBV11-1 to TRBJ2-1; 8 bases map to TRBD2. The length of the CDR3 is 16 residues. The germline CDR1 and CDR2 sequences are SGHAT and FQDESV (reference sequence). V dropped 5 bases and J dropped 2; count of bases not matched to a gene: 8. The CDR3 loop reads CASSLRTSPPYNEQFF. The CDR3 coding sequence is TGTGCCAGCAGCCTCCGGACTAGCCCGCCCTACAATGAGCAGTTCTTC.

This clonotype showed up just a few times. The V gene is TRBV9, the J gene TRBJ2-7; perhaps TRBD2 as D (6 bases). The CDR3 contains 15 residues. CDR1 and CDR2 from the germline V gene are SGDLS and YYNGEE. Deletions cut 0 bases from V and 2 bases from J, with 12 bases between. The CDR3 bases are TGTGCCAGCAGCGTAGGACTAGTCGTTCCCTACGAGCAGTACTTC. Residues: CASSVGLVVPYEQYF.

Here the CDR3 DNA reads TGTGCCAGCAGCTTTATCGGGACTAGCGGGGAAGAGACCCAGTACTTC. Its protein is CASSFIGTSGEETQYF. The V call is TRBV5-6, the J call TRBJ2-5; 13 bases match TRBD2. V shed 2 bases and J 3 bases; nucleotides not matched to a gene: 4. CDR1 and CDR2 from the germline V gene are SGHDT and YYEEEE. The CDR3 runs to 16 residues. The full variable domain, with the rest looked up from reference TRBV5-6 and TRBJ2-5, is DAGVTQSPTHLIKTRGQQVTLRCSPKSGHDTVSWYQQALGQGPQFIFQYYEEEERQRGNFPDRFSGHQFPNYSSELNVNALLLGDSALYLCASSFIGTSGEETQYFGPGTRLLVL.

The chain couples TRBV20-1 to TRBJ2-2, with D perhaps matching TRBD1 or TRBD2 (6 bases each). Trimming left V 1 base short and J 1 base short, with 10 bases between. The CDR3 is made up of 15 amino acids. The germline gives CDR1 DFQATT, CDR2 SNEGSKA (reference sequence). Written as DNA, the CDR3 is TGCAGTGCTAGAGGTGGAGGGGGGAACACCGGGGAGCTGTTTTTT. Translation: CSARGGGGNTGELFF.

The chain joins TRBV20-1 to TRBJ2-3; 8 positions agree with TRBD2. The CDR3 length is 16 residues. Looked up from germline, CDR1 is DFQATT and CDR2 is SNEGSKA (reference sequence). V shed 4 bases, J shed 1 base, and the junction held 10 bases outside the gene matches. The chain's CDR3 is CSATRVGRGGTDTQYF. The CDR3 nucleotides are TGCAGTGCTACCCGGGTAGGGCGGGGGGGCACAGATACGCAGTATTTT.

This rearrangement joins TRBV20-1 to TRBJ1-5, with D possibly being TRBD1 (6 bases). CDR1 DFQATT and CDR2 SNEGSKA come from the germline V gene (reference sequence). CDR3 length equals 12 residues. V was clipped by 5 bases and J by 2 bases, with 7 bases between them. CDR3 amino acids: CSAEGGNQPQHF. CDR3 nucleotide sequence: TGCAGTGCTGAGGGGGGCAATCAGCCCCAGCATTTT.